This record looks at one T cell receptor beta chain sequence and its context. Its target is unknown. The V gene's germline CDR1 is DFQATT and CDR2 SNEGSKA (reference sequence). This CDR3 has 15 residues. The sample belongs to a study of monozygotic twins with inflammatory bowel disease. Study-level points and caveats: Patient repertoires may carry noise from differing immunosuppressive treatments. Clonotypes shared with others were fewer in IBD patients than in healthy twins, especially with disease activity.

TCRdb reprocessed the 5' RACE reads, with one entry per CDR3 protein and no DNA. The sample table includes 93,000 or so distinct CDR3 sequences. Sequencing was performed on blood. V and J are TRBV20-1 and TRBJ1-5; lacking DNA, the TRBD1 call made by TCRdb goes unchecked. This TCR was sampled from a human donor with ulcerative colitis or Crohn's disease, or a healthy co-twin of an affected twin (not recorded which). Here the CDR3 reads CSAREGLPGRQPQHF.